This T cell receptor (beta chain) comes out of a study of blood T cell repertoires in COVID-19. Study background: T cells, B-cell-depleted T cells, or PBMCs provided the cDNA or gDNA that served as material.

The data were produced by immunoSEQ multiplex PCR, yet TCRdb's version contains in-frame clones alone and is incomplete. The sample lists about 190,000 clones, around 80% occurring once. There are 15 residues in the CDR3. Germline lookup yields CDR1 SEHNR and CDR2 FQNEAQ (reference sequence). The V and J ends lost 6 bases and 7 bases, in that order; junction bases with no gene match: 9. The sample consisted of peripheral blood. V is TRBV7-9 and J is TRBJ2-1; 10 bases fit TRBD2. This receptor was taken from a woman of 80 years or more with active or convalescent COVID-19. The DNA of the CDR3 is TGTGCCAGCAGAGCCGGGACTAGCGTGTCGAATGAGCAGTTCTTC. Translation gives CASRAGTSVSNEQFF.